Listed here are 14 T cell receptor beta chains from one sample, sequenced in a study of T-cell memory formation after mild COVID-19. One entry per CDR3 protein, called by TCRdb with MiXCR from the 5' RACE reads. The sample shows fewer than 350,000 distinct CDR3 sequences, 14% of them seen only once. The material sequenced was PBMCs or a T cell subset sorted from them (not recorded which). Every receptor here comes from a young man who had mild COVID-19 (a few samples of this study predate the infection). Cell type and time point are not known.

This clonotype was recorded a few times. The gene calls are TRBV5-4 and TRBJ2-2, with 9 bases identical to TRBD2. After removal of 7 bases from V and 5 bases from J, the junction contained 6 bases not matched to a gene. This CDR3 spans 14 amino acids. CDR1 and CDR2 (germline): SGHNT, YYREEE (reference sequence). As DNA, the CDR3 is TGTGCCAGCGGCGGGGGGGCCGGTACCGGGGAGCTGTTTTTT. As protein: CASGGGAGTGELFF.

This clonotype was counted a few times. The chain joins TRBV9 to TRBJ2-1, with TRBD2 identical over 8 bases. CDR1 and CDR2 from the germline V gene are SGDLS and YYNGEE. J was trimmed by 7 bases and V by 2 bases; bases with no gene match: 26. CDR3 size: 21 residues. CDR3 coding DNA: TGTGCCAGCAGCGTGGGACCCATGGGCGGGGGGCCGACGCGTCAGATGAATGAGCAGTTCTTC. This sequence encodes CASSVGPMGGGPTRQMNEQFF.

This clonotype appeared a few times. The chain is built from TRBV19 and TRBJ2-7, with unresolved D. Trimming cost V 4 bases and J 3 bases, with 13 bases left between them. The CDR3 covers 14 residues. The germline V gene has CDR1 LNHDA and CDR2 SQIVND (reference sequence). CDR3 in DNA: TGTGCCAGTAGTACCCCCGGCTGGGGCTACGAGCAGTACTTC. It translates to CASSTPGWGYEQYF.

This chain's CDR3 is CASSPTSGGGTQYF. CDR3 sequence (DNA): TGTGCCAGCTCACCCACTAGCGGGGGAGGGACCCAGTACTTC. J is TRBJ2-5 and V is TRBV18; TRBD2 matches 11 bases. Trimming removed 3 bases from V and 7 bases from J; junction bases left unmatched: 4. This CDR3 contains 14 residues. CDR1 is KGHSH, CDR2 LQKENI, per germline.

The table lists this clonotype with many counts. The V and J genes are TRBV5-1 and TRBJ2-3; 7 bases map to TRBD2. The CDR3 is made up of 14 amino acids. V was pared by 4 bases and J by 4 bases, with 6 bases of the junction left unmatched. CDR1 is SGHRS and CDR2 is YFSETQ in the germline V gene. This CDR3 reads CASSMGAGPDTQYF. Written as DNA, the CDR3 is TGCGCCAGCAGCATGGGAGCGGGGCCAGATACGCAGTATTTT.

Regarding this clonotype: An end of the junction differs from the germline gene, which may be a read error. This sequence joins TRBV29-1 and TRBJ2-7; the D gene is possibly TRBD2 (5 bases). The CDR3 is 13 residues long. Germline V lookup: CDR1 SQVTM, CDR2 ANQGSEA. The CDR3 DNA reads TGCGGCGTTGACGCGGGCGGCTCCTACGAGCAGTACTTC. It translates to CGVDAGGSYEQYF.

This clonotype was detected only a few times. The chain has TRBV5-1 and TRBJ1-1; perhaps TRBD1 as D (5 bases). V was trimmed by 6 bases and J by 6 bases, leaving 18 bases between them. The CDR3 is made up of 14 amino acids. CDR1 and CDR2 from the germline V gene are SGHRS and YFSETQ. The CDR3 loop reads CASNSRGAAAEAFF. DNA for the CDR3: TGCGCCAGCAACTCGCGAGGGGCGGCGGCTGAAGCTTTCTTT.

The rearrangement joins TRBV28 to TRBJ2-5, with 9 nucleotides matching TRBD2. The CDR3 sequence is 14 residues long. V dropped 4 bases and J dropped 4; count of bases not matched to a gene: 4. Germline lookup yields CDR1 MDHEN and CDR2 SYDVKM. As DNA, the CDR3 is TGTGCCAGCAGTTCCGCGGGGGGGGGAGAGACCCAGTACTTC. Its protein is CASSSAGGGETQYF.

Only a few counts were recorded for this clonotype. The chain has TRBV5-1 and TRBJ2-5; D is unresolved. Germline-derived CDR1 and CDR2 are SGHRS and YFSETQ. CDR3 length: 14 amino acids. V was cut by 1 base and J by 5 bases, with 12 bases left in between. This CDR3 reads CASSLPLSWETQYF. CDR3 nucleotides: TGCGCCAGCAGCTTGCCCCTGAGCTGGGAGACCCAGTACTTC.

This clonotype was seen at least ten times. CDR3 DNA: TGCGCCAGCAGCTCCTTGTTGGGGGAGTCCTCCTACGAGCAGTACTTC. It translates to CASSSLLGESSYEQYF. This sequence joins TRBV5-1 and TRBJ2-7; D is possibly TRBD1 or TRBD2 (5 bases each). CDR3 length: 16 residues. The V gene's germline CDR1 is SGHRS and CDR2 YFSETQ. With 3 bases removed from V and 0 bases from J, the gap between germline ends came to 16 bases.

Many counts were recorded for this clonotype. The CDR3 sequence is CASSFNRGDNEQYF. CDR3 bases: TGTGCCAGCAGCTTTAACAGGGGGGACAACGAGCAGTACTTC. V and J are TRBV11-2 and TRBJ2-7, with 8 positions matching TRBD1. V was pared by 3 bases and J by 5 bases, with 6 bases of the junction left unmatched. CDR1 is SGHAT, CDR2 FQNNGV, per germline. This CDR3 region has 14 residues.

This chain uses TRBV9 with TRBJ2-7, with 7 bases that match TRBD1. Germline V CDR1 and CDR2: SGDLS, YYNGEE. Unmatched junction bases numbered 11, after V lost 4 bases and J lost 4 bases. This CDR3 region has 15 residues. In DNA form, the CDR3 reads TGTGCCAGCAGCACCGGACAGGCACAAACTTACGAGCAGTACTTC. This translates into CASSTGQAQTYEQYF.

J is TRBJ2-1 and V is TRBV10-2; D uncertain. The CDR3 spans 14 residues. The germline gives CDR1 WSHSY, CDR2 SAAADI. V lost 7 bases, J lost 5 bases, and 15 bases lay in between. The chain's CDR3 is CASTSWRSDNEQFF. The CDR3, as DNA: TGCGCCAGCACCTCGTGGCGGAGCGACAATGAGCAGTTCTTC.

The chain carries TRBV12-3 or TRBV12-4 and TRBJ1-2, with 7 bases fitting TRBD1. Germline trimming cut 5 bases from V and 4 bases from J; bases unmatched to any gene: 7. The length of the CDR3 is 14 residues. The CDR3 sequence: CASSARDSPYGYTF. The CDR3 DNA is TGTGCCAGCAGTGCCCGGGACAGTCCCTATGGCTACACCTTC.